A selection of T cell receptor beta chains follows, all from one sample in a study of shared clonotypes between healthy human individuals. TCRdb's copy holds only in-frame clones and misses some; the assay was immunoSEQ multiplex PCR. The table shows roughly 2 million clones, with about 95% occurring only once. The sequencing sample was made of naive CD8+ T cells sorted from blood. Receptors originate from a man aged 18-30 years in good health. The CDR3 runs from the conserved cysteine through the conserved F or W. A D gene is named only where the DNA matches it firmly. The listing skips clone size in some rows; elsewhere it reads once, few, many or a size class.

V	size	D	J	DNA	CDR3
TRBV7-2	.	.	TRBJ1-1	TGTGCCAGCAGACCCCCCCCCGAGGGCCTCAACACTGAAGCTTTCTTT	CASRPPPEGLNTEAFF
TRBV5-1	.	.	TRBJ2-1	TGCGCCAGCAGCAACGGGGATGAAAGTGTATACAATGAGCAGTTCTTC	CASSNGDESVYNEQFF
TRBV10-2	.	.	TRBJ2-4	TGCGCCAGCCTCGGCGGGCCATGGGGTGTCAAAAACATTCAGTACTTC	CASLGGPWGVKNIQYF
TRBV4-1	.	TRBD1	TRBJ2-3	TGCGCCAGCAGCCAAAGGACAGGCCTTAGCACAGATACGCAGTATTTT	CASSQRTGLSTDTQYF
TRBV4-1	.	.	TRBJ2-7	TGCGCCAGCAGCCAAGCAGGAGGGTCCGAGCAGTACTTC	CASSQAGGSEQYF
TRBV27	.	.	TRBJ1-1	TGTGCCAGCAGTCCTGAGCCATCGGGCACTGAAGCTTTCTTT	CASSPEPSGTEAFF
TRBV6-1	.	.	TRBJ2-3	TGTGCCAGCAGTGAAGGCAGGTCCCTCTTCACAGATACGCAGTATTTT	CASSEGRSLFTDTQYF
TRBV6-5	once	TRBD2	TRBJ2-7	TGTGCCAGCAGTTACGCGACTAGCGGGACGTACGAGCAGTACTTC	CASSYATSGTYEQYF
TRBV9	once	TRBD1	TRBJ2-5	TGTGCCAGCAGCGCAGGGACAGCACAAGAGACCCAGTACTTC	CASSAGTAQETQYF
TRBV9	.	.	TRBJ2-2	TGTGCCAGCAGCGTAGGGAGGGTTCAGGCGGACACCGGGGAGCTGTTTTTT	CASSVGRVQADTGELFF
TRBV12-2	.	.	TRBJ2-2	TGTGCAAGTCGCTTATTGTGGCTAACGAACACCGGGGAGCTGTTTTTT	CASRLLWLTNTGELFF
TRBV7-2	few	.	TRBJ2-1	TGTGCCAGCAGCTTAGCAATAGCACTGGGGAATGAGCAGTTCTTC	CASSLAIALGNEQFF
TRBV4-1	.	.	TRBJ2-7	TGCGCCAGCAGCCACAGGGTTTCCTACGAGCAGTACTTC	CASSHRVSYEQYF
TRBV7-9	.	.	TRBJ1-4	TGTGCCAGCAGCTCCAGCTTTGCAACTAATGAAAAACTGTTTTTT	CASSSSFATNEKLFF
TRBV7-8	.	TRBD1	TRBJ2-7	TGTGCCAGCAGCTTAGGTGCAGGGGGCTACGAGCAGTACTTC	CASSLGAGGYEQYF
TRBV6-5	.	.	TRBJ1-6	TGTGCCAGCAGTTACTCGAACGTTTCACCCCTCCACTTT	CASSYSNVSPLHF
TRBV7-2	.	.	TRBJ2-1	TGTGCCAGCAGCTTCTTGGCCGACAATGAGCAGTTCTTC	CASSFLADNEQFF
TRBV4-3	.	.	TRBJ2-2	TGCGCCAGCAGCCAAGTAGGTGGCGTGGGCGTGCTGTTTTTT	CASSQVGGVGVLFF
TRBV30	few	.	TRBJ2-5	TGTGCCTGGAGTGCGTCTGGTCCGGAGACCCAGTACTTC	CAWSASGPETQYF
TRBV28	.	.	TRBJ1-5	TGTGCCAGCAGTTTGGGGGGCTTTAGCAATCAGCCCCAGCATTTT	CASSLGGFSNQPQHF
TRBV4-1	.	.	TRBJ2-7	TGCGCCAGCAGCCAGGTCGGGAGCTACGAGCAGTACTTC	CASSQVGSYEQYF
TRBV7-2	once	.	TRBJ1-3	TGTGCCAGCGCCGACCCAGGGATTGGAAACACCATATATTTT	CASADPGIGNTIYF
TRBV4-1	.	TRBD1	TRBJ1-5	TGCGCCAGCAGCCAAGATTGGGGACAGGGGATTCAGCCCCAGCATTTT	CASSQDWGQGIQPQHF
TRBV10-3	.	.	TRBJ2-7	TGTGCCATCACCTCGTCTGGCAACGAGCAGTACTTC	CAITSSGNEQYF
TRBV5-6	once	TRBD1	TRBJ1-2	TGTGCCAGCAGCTTTGCAACACAGGGGAACTATGGCTACACCTTC	CASSFATQGNYGYTF
TRBV7-9	.	TRBD1	TRBJ1-1	TGTGCCAGCAGCTTAATAGGACAGGGTCAAGCTTTCTTT	CASSLIGQGQAFF
TRBV9	.	.	TRBJ1-2	TGTGCCAGCACCCAAAACCGGGACCCGAGGTCAGACTTCTATGGCTACACCTTC	CASTQNRDPRSDFYGYTF
TRBV4-1	.	.	TRBJ1-1	TGCGCCAGCAGCCAAGAAGGGGAAAACACTGAAGCTTTCTTT	CASSQEGENTEAFF
TRBV28	.	.	TRBJ1-2	TGTGCCAGCAGTGGACGACCCTGGGACAACTCCTATGGCTACACCTTC	CASSGRPWDNSYGYTF
TRBV4-1	.	.	TRBJ1-5	TGCGCCAGCAGCCAAGATGAGAGAGGGGGGTGGTTCAATCAGCCCCAGCATTTT	CASSQDERGGWFNQPQHF
TRBV18	.	.	TRBJ2-3	TGTGCCAGCTCACCACCTAAAGCCGGAACAGGTAGCCTTGATACGCAGTATTTT	CASSPPKAGTGSLDTQYF
TRBV27	once	.	TRBJ2-7	TGTGCCAGCAGCCAGGGGTACGAGCAGTACTTC	CASSQGYEQYF
TRBV4-3	.	.	TRBJ2-3	TGCGCCAGCAGCCCCTTAGGGGCAGATACGCAGTATTTT	CASSPLGADTQYF
TRBV2	.	.	TRBJ2-7	TGTGCCAGCAGTGAGAGGTGGTACGAGCAGTACTTC	CASSERWYEQYF
TRBV7-9	.	TRBD1	TRBJ2-3	TGTGCCAGCAGCTTTTCTACAGGGGCAGATACGCAGTATTTT	CASSFSTGADTQYF
TRBV7-9	.	.	TRBJ2-7	TGTGCCAGCAGCTTAGGCAGGGAAGCCCACGAGCAGTACTTC	CASSLGREAHEQYF
TRBV6-4	.	TRBD1	TRBJ1-6	TGTGCCAGCAGTGACACTACCCGGGACAGGAATTCACCCCTCCACTTT	CASSDTTRDRNSPLHF
TRBV4-1	.	.	TRBJ1-5	TGCGCCAGCAGCCAAGACGGGGCAGGGGCCCAGCATTTT	CASSQDGAGAQHF
TRBV5-4	.	.	TRBJ2-2	TGTGCCAGCAGTATGATAGCTGCCGGGGAGCTGTTTTTT	CASSMIAAGELFF
TRBV4-1	.	.	TRBJ2-3	TGCGCCAGCAGCCAAGGGGCAGGGGCTGGAGATACGCAGTATTTT	CASSQGAGAGDTQYF
TRBV5-6	.	.	TRBJ2-7	TGTGCCAGCAGTTTGTGGGACGGCTACGAGCAGTACTTC	CASSLWDGYEQYF
TRBV7-6	.	.	TRBJ1-4	TGTGCCAGCAGCTTAGAAGGTGGGGGAGGAAAACTGTTTTTT	CASSLEGGGGKLFF